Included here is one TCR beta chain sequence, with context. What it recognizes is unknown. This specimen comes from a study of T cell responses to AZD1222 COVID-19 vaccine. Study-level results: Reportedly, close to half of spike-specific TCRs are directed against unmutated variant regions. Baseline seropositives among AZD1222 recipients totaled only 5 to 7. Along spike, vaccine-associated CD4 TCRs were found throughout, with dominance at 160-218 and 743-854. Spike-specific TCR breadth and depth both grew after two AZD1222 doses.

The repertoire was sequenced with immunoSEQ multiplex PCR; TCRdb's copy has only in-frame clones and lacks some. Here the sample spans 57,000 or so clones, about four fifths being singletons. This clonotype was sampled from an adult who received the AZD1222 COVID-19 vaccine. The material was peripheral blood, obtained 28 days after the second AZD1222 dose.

CDR3 sequence reads: CASSPTGSNQPQHF. CDR3 coding DNA: TGTGCCAGCAGTCCCACGGGGAGCAATCAGCCCCAGCATTTT. V usage is TRBV6-5 and J usage is TRBJ1-5; D is uncertain. CDR1 and CDR2 from the germline V gene are MNHEY and SVGAGI. This CDR3 has 14 residues. Trimming removed 5 bases at V and 1 base at J, with 9 bases between.